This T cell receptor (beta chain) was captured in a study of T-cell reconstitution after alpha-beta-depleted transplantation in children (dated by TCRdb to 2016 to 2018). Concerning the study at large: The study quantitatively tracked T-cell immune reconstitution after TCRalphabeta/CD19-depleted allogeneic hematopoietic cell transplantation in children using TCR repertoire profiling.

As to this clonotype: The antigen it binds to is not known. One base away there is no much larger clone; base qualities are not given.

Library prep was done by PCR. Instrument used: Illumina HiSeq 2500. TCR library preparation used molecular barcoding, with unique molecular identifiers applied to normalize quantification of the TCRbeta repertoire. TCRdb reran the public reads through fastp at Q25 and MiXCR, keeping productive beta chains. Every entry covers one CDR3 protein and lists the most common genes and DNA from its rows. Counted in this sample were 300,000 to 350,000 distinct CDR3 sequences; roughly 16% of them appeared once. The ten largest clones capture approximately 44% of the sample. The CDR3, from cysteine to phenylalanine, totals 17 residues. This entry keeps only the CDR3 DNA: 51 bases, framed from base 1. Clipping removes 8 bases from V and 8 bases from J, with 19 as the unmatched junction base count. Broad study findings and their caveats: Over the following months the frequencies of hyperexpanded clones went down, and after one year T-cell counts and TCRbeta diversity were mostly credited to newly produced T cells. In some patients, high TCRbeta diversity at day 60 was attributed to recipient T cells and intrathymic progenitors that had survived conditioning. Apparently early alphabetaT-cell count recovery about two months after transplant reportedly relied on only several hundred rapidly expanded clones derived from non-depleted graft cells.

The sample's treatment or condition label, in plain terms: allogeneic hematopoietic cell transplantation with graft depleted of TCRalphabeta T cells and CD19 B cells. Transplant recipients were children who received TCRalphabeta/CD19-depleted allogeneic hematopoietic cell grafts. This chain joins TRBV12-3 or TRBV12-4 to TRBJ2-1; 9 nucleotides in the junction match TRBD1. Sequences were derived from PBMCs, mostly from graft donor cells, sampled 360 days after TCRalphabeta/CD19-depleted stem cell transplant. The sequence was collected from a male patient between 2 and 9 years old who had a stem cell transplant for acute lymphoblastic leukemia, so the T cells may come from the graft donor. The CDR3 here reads CASPAPGTGWELHEQFF. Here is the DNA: TGTGCCAGCCCCGCCCCTGGGACAGGGTGGGAGTTACATGAGCAGTTCTTC.